Each of the 22 T cell receptor beta chains below was sequenced from the same sample in a study of regulatory T cells in long-lasting Graves disease. Time point in this sample: newly diagnosed GD, antithyroid drugs for less than 3 months. Following extraction of RNA from PBMCs, that RNA was used to make the TCR library. Construction of TCR beta libraries relied on iRepertoire HTBI primers and on Arm-PCR targeting CDR3 regions. TCRdb independently ran MiXCR on the multiplex PCR reads; one entry per CDR3 protein. The top ten clones hold 22% of a sample with more than 300,000 distinct CDR3 sequences, around 15% of them seen once. The sample in question was peripheral blood mononuclear cells (PBMCs), obtained at new diagnosis, from a patient treated with antithyroid drugs. These receptors were obtained from a female donor with Graves disease.

As regards this clonotype: Here the CDR3 omits its conserved ending phenylalanine or tryptophan, so a read error is the likely source. This chain links TRBV10-2 with TRBJ1-5; D is unresolved. The germline V and J ends were trimmed by 3 bases and 0 bases, with 9 bases remaining between them. This CDR3 spans 15 amino acids. Germline lookup yields CDR1 WSHSY and CDR2 SAAADI. The CDR3 DNA is TGCGCCAGCAGTGATTGGGGTGATAGCAATCAGCCCCAGCATCTT. Its translation is CASSDWGDSNQPQHL.

Concerning this clonotype itself: At one end, the junction sequence differs from germline, possibly due to a read error. The V call is TRBV9, the J call TRBJ1-1; D is possibly TRBD1 (6 bases). The CDR3 covers 13 residues. CDR1 and CDR2 from the germline V gene are SGDLS and YYNGEE. In nucleotides, the CDR3 is TGTGCCAGCAGCGGGGGGGCTAACACTAAAGCTTTCTTT. This gives the protein CASSGGANTKAFF.

This clonotype showed up many times. The rearrangement links TRBV20-1 to TRBJ2-5; D gene unclear. The CDR3 is made up of 14 amino acids. CDR1 DFQATT and CDR2 SNEGSKA come from the germline V gene (reference sequence). V lost 0 bases and J lost 1, with 9 bases in between. The CDR3, as DNA: TGCAGTGCTAGAGAATGGCCAGCCCAAGAGACCCAGTACTTC. Protein product: CSAREWPAQETQYF.

Ten or more counts support this clonotype. The rearrangement links TRBV24-1 to TRBJ2-3; 7 nucleotides line up with TRBD2. The germline V gene has CDR1 KGHDR and CDR2 SFDVKD. Unmatched junction bases numbered 7, after V lost 5 bases and J lost 0 bases. This CDR3 is 16 amino acids long. CDR3 loop: CATSALGGDSTDTQYF. CDR3 coding DNA: TGTGCCACCAGTGCCCTGGGGGGGGATAGCACAGATACGCAGTATTTT.

This clonotype has at least ten counts. V is TRBV2 and J is TRBJ1-1, with 7 bases lining up with TRBD1. This CDR3 comprises 14 residues. CDR1 and CDR2 (germline): SNHLY, FYNNEI. Trimming at V came to 8 bases and at J to 1 base, leaving 7 bases not matched to a gene. Here the CDR3 DNA reads TGTGCCAGCTCATCCTGGACAGGGAACACTGAAGCTTTCTTT. Its translation: CASSSWTGNTEAFF.

This clonotype was recorded at least ten times. V is TRBV7-8 and J is TRBJ1-1; D unresolved. Germline V gene sequence: CDR1 SGHVS, CDR2 FQNEAQ. The V gene lost 3 bases and the J gene lost 1 base, with 12 bases spanning the gap. The CDR3 extends over 15 amino acids. The CDR3 nucleotides are TGTGCCAGCAGCTTGGCCACCGGCAGGAACACTGAAGCTTTCTTT. Translated: CASSLATGRNTEAFF.

This clonotype was picked up many times. The rearrangement links TRBV6-1 to TRBJ1-1; D unresolved. CDR3 length equals 14 residues. CDR1 and CDR2 from the germline V gene are MNHNS and SASEGT. The V end lost 3 bases, the J end lost 0 bases, and 8 bases lay between the germline ends. The CDR3 nucleotides read TGTGCCAGCAGTGACCAGCTATTGAACACTGAAGCTTTCTTT. Amino acids: CASSDQLLNTEAFF.

This clonotype was recorded many times. V is TRBV3-1 and J is TRBJ2-7; D unresolved. This CDR3 is built from 14 residues. CDR1 LGHDT and CDR2 YNNKEL come from the germline V gene (reference sequence). The ends were cut back, 2 bases at V and 0 bases at J, with 8 bases in the middle. The CDR3 loop reads CASSQSHNSYEQYF. CDR3 bases: TGTGCCAGCAGCCAATCCCACAACTCCTACGAGCAGTACTTC.

There are many counts of this clonotype. The rearrangement uses TRBV2 and TRBJ1-1; a possible D gene is TRBD1 (5 bases). The CDR3 totals 12 residues. CDR1 is SNHLY, CDR2 FYNNEI, per germline. V lost 8 bases and J 4 bases, leaving 11 bases between the germline ends. The CDR3: CASEGHVTEAFF. As DNA, the CDR3 is TGTGCCAGCGAAGGACATGTCACTGAAGCTTTCTTT. Variable domain in full (rest from reference TRBV2 and TRBJ1-1): EPEVTQTPSHQVTQMGQEVILRCVPISNHLYFYWYRQILGQKVEFLVSFYNNEISEKSEIFDDQFSVERPDGSNFTLKIRSTKLEDSAMYFCASEGHVTEAFFGQGTRLTVV.

On this clonotype itself: A far larger clone is off by one base, so a read error is likely. Written as DNA, the CDR3 is TGTGCCAGCAGTGCCACCGATAATGAGCAGCTCTTC. It yields the protein CASSATDNEQLF. The chain combines TRBV7-8 with TRBJ2-1, with unresolved D. The CDR3 has 12 amino acids. In germline, CDR1 is SGHVS, CDR2 FQNEAQ.

The sample holds many counts of this clonotype. The CDR3 loop reads CASSEVSSGRHEQYF. DNA of the CDR3: TGTGCCAGCAGTGAAGTGTCTAGCGGGAGGCACGAGCAGTACTTC. The V call is TRBV2, the J call TRBJ2-7; 11 nucleotides line up with TRBD2. CDR3 length: 15 residues. After removal of 1 base from V and 5 bases from J, the junction contained 4 bases not matched to a gene. Germline loops: CDR1 SNHLY, CDR2 FYNNEI.

This clonotype has at least ten counts. The rearrangement uses TRBV7-3 and TRBJ2-3, with TRBD2 identical over 9 bases. Germline-derived CDR1 and CDR2 are SGHTA and FQGTGA. The V gene end was trimmed by 1 base and the J gene end by 4 bases; junction bases not matched to a gene: 3. The CDR3 length is 15 residues. The CDR3 protein is CASSLIAGAPDTQYF. CDR3 in DNA: TGTGCCAGCAGCTTAATAGCGGGAGCGCCAGATACGCAGTATTTT.

This clonotype was observed many times. The J gene is TRBJ2-3, the V gene TRBV6-1; D gene unclear. The CDR3 sequence is 15 residues long. V was cut by 7 bases and J by 2 bases, with 16 bases left in between. Germline assignment: CDR1 MNHNS and CDR2 SASEGT. The CDR3 bases are TGTGCCAGCACGAGGTTTCTTGATAACACAGATACGCAGTATTTT. This codes for CASTRFLDNTDTQYF.

This clonotype has a count of ten or more. The chain uses TRBV28 and TRBJ2-5, with TRBD2 matching 11 bases. The CDR3 extends over 20 amino acids. Germline V gene sequence: CDR1 MDHEN, CDR2 SYDVKM. Germline trimming cut 3 bases from V and 3 bases from J; bases unmatched to any gene: 18. The CDR3 region has the DNA TGTGCCAGCAGTTTCCCTAGTTGGACTAGCGGGCCCAAGGAGGAAGAGACCCAGTACTTC. It codes for CASSFPSWTSGPKEEETQYF. Combining the CDR3 with reference TRBV28 and TRBJ2-5 gives the whole variable domain DVKVTQSSRYLVKRTGEKVFLECVQDMDHENMFWYRQDPGLGLRLIYFSYDVKMKEKGDIPEGYSVSREKKERFSLILESASTNQTSMYLCASSFPSWTSGPKEEETQYFGPGTRLLVL.

This clonotype occurred many times. The chain links TRBV4-3 to TRBJ2-1; 13 nucleotides line up with TRBD2. CDR1 and CDR2 from the germline V gene are LGHNA and YSLEER. Trimming removed 9 bases from V and 4 bases from J; junction bases left unmatched: 6. CDR3 length: 15 residues. DNA of the CDR3: TGCGCCAGAGAAACTAGCGGGAGGGTTTACAATGAGCAGTTCTTC. Its translation: CARETSGRVYNEQFF.

This clonotype appeared many times. The chain combines TRBV20-1 with TRBJ2-5; D may match TRBD1 or TRBD2 (6 bases each). V lost 6 bases, J lost 5 bases, and 28 bases lay in between. Germline V gene data show CDR1 as DFQATT and CDR2 as SNEGSKA (reference sequence). This CDR3 contains 17 residues. Here the CDR3 reads CSAQFEGGAGGTETQYF. The CDR3 DNA sequence: TGCAGTGCCCAGTTCGAGGGGGGCGCTGGGGGCACGGAGACCCAGTACTTC.

This clonotype was seen at least ten times. The chain joins TRBV27 to TRBJ2-7; tentatively, D is TRBD1 or TRBD2 (5 bases each). V lost 5 bases to trimming and J lost 6 bases, with 20 bases between them. Germline V gene lookup returns CDR1 MNHEY and CDR2 SMNVEV (reference sequence). The CDR3 has 15 amino acids. CDR3 protein: CASSPSGGVGPEQYF. CDR3 coding DNA: TGTGCCAGCAGTCCCTCTGGAGGTGTGGGGCCCGAGCAGTACTTC.

This clonotype was observed at least ten times. The gene calls are TRBV30 and TRBJ1-1; D is undetermined. CDR1 is GTSNPN, CDR2 SVGIG, per germline (reference sequence). V dropped 0 bases and J dropped 10 bases, with 9 bases sitting between them. This CDR3 region has 11 residues. The CDR3, as DNA: TGTGCCTGGAGTGTTTCGGGGTCAGCTTTCTTT. Translation gives CAWSVSGSAFF.

This clonotype was seen repeatedly, ten times or more. The chain joins TRBV20-1 to TRBJ1-1, with D hard to call. This CDR3 has 13 amino acids. V was cut by 5 bases and J by 3 bases, with 13 bases left in between. Germline loops: CDR1 DFQATT, CDR2 SNEGSKA (reference sequence). CDR3 bases: TGCAGTGCTTTAGGAGGGATGTACACTGAAGCTTTCTTT. This codes for CSALGGMYTEAFF.

The table lists this clonotype with a few counts. The rearrangement joins TRBV18 to TRBJ2-3, with 7 bases identical to TRBD2. The CDR3 covers 16 residues. J lost 2 bases, V lost 6 bases, and 11 bases had no gene match. Germline lookup yields CDR1 KGHSH and CDR2 LQKENI. CDR3 sequence reads: CASSLSTSANTDTQYF. In nucleotides, the CDR3 is TGTGCCAGCTCTCTCTCAACTAGCGCGAACACAGATACGCAGTATTTT.

This clonotype was counted ten times or more. J is TRBJ2-1 and V is TRBV9, with 15 bases lining up with TRBD2. Trimming cost V 3 bases and J 0 bases; bases outside gene matches: 7. Germline values: CDR1 SGDLS, CDR2 YYNGEE. The CDR3 is 19 residues long. CDR3 amino acids: CASSGRGTSGGSSYNEQFF. For the CDR3, the DNA is TGTGCCAGCAGCGGGAGGGGGACTAGCGGGGGGAGCTCCTACAATGAGCAGTTCTTC.

This clonotype was picked up a small number of times. Mismatch with germline at one junction end may stem from a read error. The V gene is TRBV12-5, the J gene TRBJ2-1, with 9 positions matching TRBD1. Germline CDR1 reads LGHNT; CDR2 reads FRNRAP. CDR3 length: 18 residues. The CDR3 bases are TGTGCTAGTGGTTGGGAGGGGGTACAGGGGGCCTCCTACAATGAGCAGTCCTTC. It specifies CASGWEGVQGASYNEQSF.